A single sample gave rise to the 2 T cell receptor beta chains below, sequenced in a study of T cells in Graves' hyperthyroidism and ophthalmopathy. Authors of the study amplified TCR beta CDR3 regions from RNA transcripts. First-round RT-PCR of the TCR CDR3 relied on the HTBI primer set. TCRdb passed the multiplex PCR reads through MiXCR, listing each CDR3 protein once. The sample holds some 700,000 distinct CDR3 sequences; 17% are singletons and the top ten take around 15%. The sequenced material came from blood. Every receptor here comes from a man aged 45-65 years with Graves' hyperthyroidism.

Only a few counts were recorded for this clonotype. J is TRBJ2-3 and V is TRBV5-5; D uncertain. V gave up 2 bases and J gave up 1 base, with 11 bases separating them. The germline gives CDR1 SGHKS, CDR2 YYEKEE (reference sequence). CDR3 length: 15 residues. The CDR3 protein is CASSLKGSRTDTQYF. CDR3 nucleotide sequence: TGTGCCAGCAGCTTAAAAGGGTCACGCACAGATACGCAGTATTTT.

This clonotype was seen at least ten times. V usage is TRBV28 and J usage is TRBJ2-1; D not resolved. The V gene's germline CDR1 is MDHEN and CDR2 SYDVKM. The CDR3 loop spans 13 amino acids. With 5 bases removed from V and 8 bases from J, the gap between germline ends came to 13 bases. CDR3: CASSPSAGYEQFF. The DNA of the CDR3 is TGTGCCAGCAGTCCAAGTGCTGGATATGAGCAGTTCTTC.